This T cell receptor (beta chain) is drawn from a study of T cells in Graves' hyperthyroidism and ophthalmopathy (dated by TCRdb to the late 2010s). At the level of the whole study: Peripheral blood was collected at initial diagnosis, before any treatment. To identify distinguishing TCR V-J signatures, a discovery cohort of about 100 patients was used, comprising under 45 with Graves' ophthalmopathy and 57 with stable Graves' hyperthyroidism. An independent validation cohort of under 20 hyperthyroidism patients and 17 patients who later progressed to ophthalmopathy tested prospective prediction of ophthalmopathy. The 100 discovery patients were randomly split 7:3 into training and test sets. The study also compared thyroid tissue and blood T-cell repertoires from roughly six Graves' hyperthyroidism patients. After sampling, hyperthyroidism patients received methimazole starting at 30 mg daily, and ophthalmopathy patients received high-dose intravenous methylprednisolone. The paper describes TCR Vbeta CDR3 sequencing of around 140 peripheral blood samples, made up of 43 ophthalmopathy patients, roughly 72 hyperthyroidism patients and 17 progressor patients. Overall study outcomes, separate from this receptor: In validation, the model predicted progression to ophthalmopathy a median of about 6.5 months before onset, with approximately 68% sensitivity and around 76% specificity. Most expanded thyroid clonotypes (frequency above 0.001) were also detected in blood, a finding suggesting that blood repertoires may reflect thyroid immune responses. A model built on a 13 V-J signature distinguished ophthalmopathy from stable hyperthyroidism, reaching 87.88% sensitivity and under 84% specificity in cross-validation and 80%/75% in testing. Sample size was not statistically predetermined, and investigators were not blinded to group allocation.

On this clonotype: The antigen this receptor binds is unknown. A much larger clone differs by one base, so this may be a read error.

A patient counted as having stable Graves' hyperthyroidism if no progression to ophthalmopathy occurred over 18 months of follow-up. The hyperthyroidism patients were between 18 and 65 years old and newly diagnosed, with a disease duration of less than 2 months. Exclusion was applied to patients with uncontrolled infections, other autoimmune diseases, pregnancy or lactation. Diagnoses were based on clinical symptoms, serum thyroxine and TRAb, thyroid ultrasound and orbital computed tomography. Ficoll-Paque density gradient centrifugation was used to isolate PBMCs from about 9.4 ml of fresh peripheral blood. Total RNA was extracted using Trizol reagent, and RNA quality was assessed on an Agilent 2100 Bioanalyzer. The TCR beta CDR3 regions were amplified from RNA transcripts. The TCR CDR3 was subjected to a first round of RT-PCR using the HTBI primer set and the Qiagen OneStep RT-PCR kit. The libraries were constructed in a second round of multiplex PCR and then size-selected and purified. Libraries were sequenced paired-end with 100 bp reads on an Illumina HiSeq2000. From the authors' description of their analysis: SOAPnuke was used to process the raw data, throwing out any read that contained adapters or uncalled bases, had a mean Phred below 15, or lacked an exact constant-primer or identifier match. COPE v1.2.5 was used to merge high-quality paired reads, and clonotypes were defined as unique nucleotide sequences. MiTCR v1.1 was used to align the clonotypes against IMGT TRBV, TRBD and TRBJ reference segments. Analysis was restricted to V-J combinations with a frequency above 0.0001, which covered 99% to 99.2% of repertoires. A TCS score was defined as the ratio between F50 (clonal expansion) and ExV (chaos), using BLOSUM62-based TCRdist between CDR3 peptides within each V-J. Welch's t-statistics and random forest reduced around 520 V-J features to 13, which were used in a naive Bayes classifier (R e1071). The similarity between thyroid and blood repertoires was quantified using the Morisita-Horn index. TCRdb reran the public reads through fastp at Q25 and MiXCR, keeping productive beta chains. Duplicate CDR3 protein sequences are folded into a single record with the most common DNA and genes. It is TCRdb's table, rather than the study itself, that gives the V and J calls and clone size. This sample holds around 700,000 distinct CDR3 sequences; under 45% were observed only once. Together, the top ten hold around a third of the sample.

V is pruned by 5 bases and J by 6 bases, leaving 7 bases of the junction without a gene match. There are 14 amino acids in the CDR3, from cysteine to phenylalanine inclusive. The read is trimmed to its CDR3 DNA, 42 bases read in frame from base 1. The germline V gene yields SQVTM for CDR1 and ANQGSEA for CDR2. This TCR derives from a woman aged 40 to 50 with Graves' hyperthyroidism. The sequence joins TRBV29-1 to TRBJ2-2, with 9 junctional bases fitting TRBD2. The specimen sequenced was blood. In nucleotides, the sequence is TGCAGCGTTCACGGGACTAGCTTTCCCGGGGAGCTGTTTTTT. Translated, this is CSVHGTSFPGELFF.